This note documents a single T cell receptor beta chain sequence. Its antigen is unidentified. Stated treatment: approximately nine-day PBMC culture with coronavirus spike peptide pools or control peptides (ViraFEST assay). Per germline, CDR1 LNHNV and CDR2 YYDKDF (reference sequence). Trimming took 4 bases from V and 1 from J, leaving 7 bases between them. This CDR3 has 13 amino acids. Sequencing of the DNA from cultured CD4+ T cells was carried out with the Oncomine TCR Beta short-read assay. Using its own MiXCR run on the PCR reads, TCRdb lists one record per CDR3 protein. The repertoire has over 15,000 distinct CDR3 sequences, about 43% of them found once; the top ten carry around 2.9%. The sample belongs to a study of vaccination and CD4 T cells after COVID-19. For the study at large: The authors exposed cells to overlapping spike peptides derived from SARS-CoV-2, HCoV-NL63, HCoV-OC43 and HCoV-229E. Each of the control cultures got a CEFX pool, an HIV-1 Nef pool, or no peptide.

Findings of the study overall: Looking at convalescent patients, 304 of their 307 vaccine-specific clones were spike mono-reactive. Convalescent patients had a median roughly 87% of reactive clones appearing only post-vaccination.

This sequence joins TRBV15 and TRBJ1-1; D is unclear. The sample consisted of CD4+ T cells from blood, cultured in vitro, taken after SARS-CoV-2 vaccination. The sequence came from a human donor who had recovered from COVID-19. CDR3 protein: CATSISGNTEAFF. Here the CDR3 DNA reads TGTGCCACCAGCATTTCCGGGAACACTGAAGCTTTCTTT.